The 17 T cell receptor beta chains below were found in one sample sequenced in a study of neoadjuvant anti-PD-1 for oral cavity cancer. Method: immunoSEQ multiplex PCR; TCRdb's copy keeps in-frame clones and lacks some. The table has about 8,300 clones, around 50% seen once. Sequenced material: tumor tissue, taken before nivolumab (anti-PD-1) treatment. These receptors were taken from a person aged 35 to 85 with oral cavity squamous cell carcinoma.

This clone was picked up a small number of times. The CDR3 nucleotides read TGCAGCTCAAGACAGGGGGATACGGAGACCCAGTACTTC. This gives the protein CSSRQGDTETQYF. The chain couples TRBV29-1 to TRBJ2-5; TRBD1 agrees at 9 bases. Germline V gene sequence: CDR1 SQVTM, CDR2 ANQGSEA. CDR3 length: 13 residues. V was pared by 8 bases and J by 5 bases, with 9 bases of the junction left unmatched.

The rearrangement uses TRBV5-1 and TRBJ2-1; 8 nucleotides align to TRBD2. Germline-derived CDR1 and CDR2 are SGHRS and YFSETQ. The CDR3 consists of 16 residues. With 3 bases clipped from V and 2 bases from J, the junction kept 7 bases outside the gene matches. The CDR3 DNA reads TGCGCCAGCAGCTGGAAACTAGCGGATCCCTACAATGAGCAGTTCTTC. Translation gives CASSWKLADPYNEQFF.

Here the CDR3 DNA reads TGTGCCAGCAGTTTGGGGGGACTAGCGGGAGCCTACGAGCAGTACTTC. This sequence encodes CASSLGGLAGAYEQYF. The chain carries TRBV28 and TRBJ2-7; TRBD2 matches at 14 bases. V was clipped by 3 bases and J by 2 bases; unmatched bases: 3. The CDR3 has 16 residues. Germline V gene lookup returns CDR1 MDHEN and CDR2 SYDVKM.

The chain carries TRBV28 and TRBJ2-1, with D possibly being TRBD2 (5 bases). Germline V gene data show CDR1 as MDHEN and CDR2 as SYDVKM. The CDR3 is 12 residues long. Deletions cut 5 bases from V and 12 bases from J, with 14 bases between. CDR3 loop: CASSRRSLGQFF. The CDR3 bases are TGTGCCAGCAGTAGGAGGTCCCTGGGGCAGTTCTTC.

The CDR3 reads CASRPSAGEQYF. CDR3 nucleotide sequence: TGTGCCAGCAGACCCAGTGCAGGCGAGCAGTACTTC. The rearrangement joins TRBV6-5 to TRBJ2-7; no reliable D call. V was shortened by 6 bases and J by 6 bases, with 12 bases between the two germline ends. The CDR3 is 12 residues long. Germline V gene lookup returns CDR1 MNHEY and CDR2 SVGAGI.

J is TRBJ1-2 and V is TRBV18; no firm D call. The CDR3 spans 15 residues. With 0 bases removed from V and 4 bases from J, the gap between germline ends came to 12 bases. Germline V gene data show CDR1 as KGHSH and CDR2 as LQKENI. As DNA, the CDR3 is TGTGCCAGCTCACCACCACAAGAAAAGACCTATGGCTACACCTTC. Amino acid sequence: CASSPPQEKTYGYTF.

This chain joins TRBV27 and TRBJ2-1, with D possibly matching TRBD1 (5 bases). With 2 bases removed from V and 4 bases from J, the gap between germline ends came to 12 bases. The CDR3 spans 15 residues. CDR1 and CDR2 (germline): MNHEY, SMNVEV (reference sequence). The CDR3 DNA is TGTGCCAGCAGTTTAAGGAAGGGGCCTTACAATGAGCAGTTCTTC. The encoded protein is CASSLRKGPYNEQFF.

V is TRBV6-5 and J is TRBJ2-1; 9 bases agree with TRBD1. Looked up from germline, CDR1 is MNHEY and CDR2 is SVGAGI. The CDR3 is 15 residues long. V was clipped by 6 bases and J by 3 bases; unmatched bases: 6. The CDR3, as DNA: TGTGCCAGCAGCGAGGACAGGGGCCACTACAATGAGCAGTTCTTC. The encoded protein is CASSEDRGHYNEQFF.

This chain uses TRBV6-4 with TRBJ2-7; TRBD2 is a possible D gene (5 bases). V gave up 9 bases and J gave up 7 bases, with 22 bases separating them. The CDR3 has 14 residues. The germline CDR1 and CDR2 sequences are MRHNA and SNTAGT. CDR3 amino acids: CARYNSKRESEQYF. CDR3 nucleotide sequence: TGTGCCAGATACAACTCAAAACGGGAATCGGAGCAGTACTTC.

This clone was detected a few times. This chain uses TRBV27 with TRBJ2-3; D is undetermined. Trimming removed 6 bases from V and 1 base from J, with 14 bases in between. Looked up from germline, CDR1 is MNHEY and CDR2 is SMNVEV (reference sequence). The CDR3 runs to 15 residues. CDR3 loop: CASSLLGIGTDTQYF. The CDR3 DNA reads TGTGCCAGCAGCCTCCTGGGAATTGGCACAGATACGCAGTATTTT.

J is TRBJ2-1 and V is TRBV7-3; TRBD2 matches at 12 bases. V dropped 5 bases and J dropped 5; count of bases not matched to a gene: 4. CDR3 length equals 15 residues. The germline CDR1 and CDR2 sequences are SGHTA and FQGTGA. This CDR3 reads CASSPGTSGHNEQFF. The CDR3 region has the DNA TGTGCCAGCAGCCCCGGGACTAGCGGGCACAATGAGCAGTTCTTC.

This chain joins TRBV5-1 and TRBJ2-7; D perhaps matches TRBD2 (6 bases). V gave up 4 bases and J gave up 4 bases, with 15 bases separating them. CDR3 length: 14 residues. Germline V gene data show CDR1 as SGHRS and CDR2 as YFSETQ. The CDR3 sequence: CASSRGRESYEQYF. As DNA, the CDR3 is TGCGCCAGCAGCCGTGGACGGGAGAGTTACGAGCAGTACTTC.

This clone showed up just once. This chain links TRBV6-1 with TRBJ2-1; 11 bases are shared with TRBD2. In germline, CDR1 is MNHNS, CDR2 SASEGT. V trimming: 0 bases; J trimming: 3 bases; junction bases outside the gene matches: 4. CDR3 length: 17 residues. CDR3 DNA sequence: TGTGCCAGCAGTGAAGCCCTGGGACTAGCGGTCTACAATGAGCAGTTCTTC. This gives the protein CASSEALGLAVYNEQFF.

In this sample, this clone turned up a few times. The chain carries TRBV7-9 and TRBJ2-3; D call uncertain. The CDR3 totals 14 residues. Trimming shortened V by 5 bases and J by 6 bases, and 15 bases separated the two germline ends. Germline V gives CDR1 SEHNR, CDR2 FQNEAQ (reference sequence). CDR3 nucleotide sequence: TGTGCCAGCAGCCACCCCCCGAACGGGGATACGCAGTATTTT. Residues: CASSHPPNGDTQYF. Full variable domain (missing parts from reference TRBV7-9 and TRBJ2-3): DTGVSQNPRHKITKRGQNVTFRCDPISEHNRLYWYRQTLGQGPEFLTYFQNEAQLEKSRLLSDRFSAERPKGSFSTLEIQRTEQGDSAMYLCASSHPPNGDTQYFGPGTRLTVL.

V gene TRBV11-2 combines with J gene TRBJ1-2; TRBD1 aligns across 9 bases. V lost 8 bases and J lost 4; bases outside the gene matches: 11. This CDR3 comprises 15 residues. From germline, CDR1 is SGHAT and CDR2 FQNNGV. The CDR3 DNA sequence: TGTGCCAGCCGCAAACCGGGACAGGGATTCTATGGCTACACCTTC. It yields the protein CASRKPGQGFYGYTF.

CDR3 region: CASSAGLSYEQYF. In DNA form, the CDR3 reads TGTGCCAGCAGTGCGGGACTAAGCTACGAGCAGTACTTC. The V call is TRBV6-1, the J call TRBJ2-7; TRBD2 agrees at 7 bases. Losses at the gene ends were 4 bases for V and 3 bases for J; bases not matched to a gene: 3. Germline-derived CDR1 and CDR2 are MNHNS and SASEGT. This CDR3 has 13 residues.

This rearrangement joins TRBV6-4 to TRBJ2-6; D is uncertain. There are 14 residues in the CDR3. The V end lost 4 bases, the J end lost 4 bases, and 8 bases lay between the germline ends. Germline loops: CDR1 MRHNA, CDR2 SNTAGT. The CDR3 region is CASSVIAGANVLTF. In nucleotides, the CDR3 is TGTGCCAGCAGTGTGATAGCCGGGGCCAACGTCCTGACTTTC.